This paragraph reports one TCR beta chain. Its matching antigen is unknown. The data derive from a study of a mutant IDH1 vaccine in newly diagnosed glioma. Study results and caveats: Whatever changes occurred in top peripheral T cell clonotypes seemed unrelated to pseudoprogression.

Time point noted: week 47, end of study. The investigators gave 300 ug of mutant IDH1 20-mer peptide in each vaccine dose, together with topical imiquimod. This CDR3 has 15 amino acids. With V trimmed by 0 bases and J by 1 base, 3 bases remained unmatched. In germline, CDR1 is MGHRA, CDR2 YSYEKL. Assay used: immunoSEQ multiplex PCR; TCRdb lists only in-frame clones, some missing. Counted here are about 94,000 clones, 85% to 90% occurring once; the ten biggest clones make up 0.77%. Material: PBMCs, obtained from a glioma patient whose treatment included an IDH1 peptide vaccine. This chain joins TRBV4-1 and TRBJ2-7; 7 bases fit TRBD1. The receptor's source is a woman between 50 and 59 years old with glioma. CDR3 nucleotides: TGCGCCAGCAGCCAAGAGAGACAGGGATCCTACGAGCAGTACTTC. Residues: CASSQERQGSYEQYF.